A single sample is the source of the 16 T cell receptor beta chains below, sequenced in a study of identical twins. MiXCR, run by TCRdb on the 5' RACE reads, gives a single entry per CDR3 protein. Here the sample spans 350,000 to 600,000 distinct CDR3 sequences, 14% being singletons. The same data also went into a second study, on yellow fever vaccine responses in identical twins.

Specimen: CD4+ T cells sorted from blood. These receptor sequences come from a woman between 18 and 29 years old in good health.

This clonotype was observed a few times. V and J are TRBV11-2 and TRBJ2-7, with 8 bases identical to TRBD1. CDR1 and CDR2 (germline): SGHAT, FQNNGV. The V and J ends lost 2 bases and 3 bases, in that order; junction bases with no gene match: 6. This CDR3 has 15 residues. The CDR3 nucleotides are TGTGCCAGCAGCTTAAGACAGGGGATTGGCTACGAGCAGTACTTC. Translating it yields CASSLRQGIGYEQYF.

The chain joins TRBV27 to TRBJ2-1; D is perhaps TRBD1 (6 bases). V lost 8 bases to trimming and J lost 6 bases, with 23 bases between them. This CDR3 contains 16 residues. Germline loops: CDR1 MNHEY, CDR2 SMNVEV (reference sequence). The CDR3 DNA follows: TGTGCCAGCGCTCGACAGGTCGTTTCGTCGGGCAATGAGCAGTTCTTC. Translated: CASARQVVSSGNEQFF.

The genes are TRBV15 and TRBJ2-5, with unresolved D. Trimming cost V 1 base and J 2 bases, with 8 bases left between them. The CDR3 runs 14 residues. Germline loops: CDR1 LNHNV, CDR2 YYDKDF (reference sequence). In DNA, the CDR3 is TGTGCCACCAGCAGAGTCGGCAGTCAAGAGACCCAGTACTTC. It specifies CATSRVGSQETQYF.

The CDR3 DNA is TGTGCCACCAGCAGAGATTTGGGAGGTACTGAAGCTTTCTTT. Translated, it gives CATSRDLGGTEAFF. This sequence joins TRBV15 and TRBJ1-1; D is undetermined. The germline V gene has CDR1 LNHNV and CDR2 YYDKDF (reference sequence). V dropped 0 bases and J dropped 5 bases, with 10 bases sitting between them. CDR3 size: 14 residues.

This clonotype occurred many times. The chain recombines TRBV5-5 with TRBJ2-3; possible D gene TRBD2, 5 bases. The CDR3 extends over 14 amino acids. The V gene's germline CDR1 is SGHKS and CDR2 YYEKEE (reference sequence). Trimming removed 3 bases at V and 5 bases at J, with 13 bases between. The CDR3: CASSSTDWIDTQYF. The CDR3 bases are TGTGCCAGCAGCTCAACGGACTGGATAGATACGCAGTATTTT.

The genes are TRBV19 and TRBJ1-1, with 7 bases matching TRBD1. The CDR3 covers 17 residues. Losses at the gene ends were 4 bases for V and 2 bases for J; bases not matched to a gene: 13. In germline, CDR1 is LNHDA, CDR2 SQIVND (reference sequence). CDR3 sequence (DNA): TGTGCCAGTAGTAAGCGGACAGGTCCGCCATATAACACTGAAGCTTTCTTT. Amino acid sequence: CASSKRTGPPYNTEAFF.

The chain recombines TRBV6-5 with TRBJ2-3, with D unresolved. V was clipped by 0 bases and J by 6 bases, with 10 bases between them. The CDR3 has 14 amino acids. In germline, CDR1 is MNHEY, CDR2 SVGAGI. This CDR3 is CASSYSTVGDTQYF. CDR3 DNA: TGTGCCAGCAGTTACTCGACCGTGGGGGATACGCAGTATTTT.

The CDR3 coding sequence is TGTGCCAGCAGCCAAGATGCGGGAGTCGTCATCGGGGAGCTGTTTTTT. Its translation is CASSQDAGVVIGELFF. This rearrangement joins TRBV4-2 to TRBJ2-2; 7 nucleotides match TRBD2. With V trimmed by 0 bases and J by 7 bases, 8 bases remained unmatched. CDR1 and CDR2 (germline): LGHNA, YNFKEQ. CDR3 size: 16 residues.

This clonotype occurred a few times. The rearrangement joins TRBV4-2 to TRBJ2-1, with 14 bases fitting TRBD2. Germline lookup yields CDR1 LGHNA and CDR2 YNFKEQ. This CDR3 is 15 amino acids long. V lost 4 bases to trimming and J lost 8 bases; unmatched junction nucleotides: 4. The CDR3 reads CASSPGLAGADEQFF. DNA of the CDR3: TGTGCCAGCAGCCCGGGACTAGCGGGAGCCGATGAGCAGTTCTTC.

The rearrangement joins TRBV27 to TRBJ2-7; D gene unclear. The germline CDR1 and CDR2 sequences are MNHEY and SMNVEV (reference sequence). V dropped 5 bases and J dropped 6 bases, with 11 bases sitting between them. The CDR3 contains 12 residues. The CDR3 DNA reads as TGTGCCAGCAGTCTCCTCCCGGGCGAGCAGTACTTC. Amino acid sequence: CASSLLPGEQYF.

The CDR3 coding sequence is TGTGCCAGCAGCTTTTACAGGGCCCAGGAGCAGTACTTC. Its protein is CASSFYRAQEQYF. The chain employs TRBV5-8 and TRBJ2-7, with TRBD1 as a possible D gene (6 bases). Trimming took 2 bases from V and 7 from J, leaving 13 bases between them. The CDR3 runs 13 residues. In germline, CDR1 is SGHTS, CDR2 YDEGEE.

This chain's CDR3 is CASSPLIADTQYF. Here the CDR3 DNA reads TGTGCCAGCAGCCCACTCATCGCAGATACGCAGTATTTT. This sequence joins TRBV11-2 and TRBJ2-3; D ambiguous. Germline V CDR1 and CDR2: SGHAT, FQNNGV. Between the trimmed V and J ends, which lost 5 bases and 4 bases, there was a span of 10 bases. CDR3 length: 13 residues.

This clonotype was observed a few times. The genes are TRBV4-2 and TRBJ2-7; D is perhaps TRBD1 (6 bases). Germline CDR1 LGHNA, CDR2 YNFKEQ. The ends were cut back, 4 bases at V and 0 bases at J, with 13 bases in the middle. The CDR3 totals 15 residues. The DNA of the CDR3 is TGTGCCAGCAGCCTACCGGGACACAACTCCTACGAGCAGTACTTC. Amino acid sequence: CASSLPGHNSYEQYF.

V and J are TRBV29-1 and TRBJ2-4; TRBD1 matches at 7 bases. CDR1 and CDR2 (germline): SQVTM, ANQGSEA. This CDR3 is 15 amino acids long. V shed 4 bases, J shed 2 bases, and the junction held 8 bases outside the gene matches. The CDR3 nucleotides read TGCAGCGTTGTAGTAGTACAGGGGACCAAAAACATTCAGTACTTC. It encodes CSVVVVQGTKNIQYF.

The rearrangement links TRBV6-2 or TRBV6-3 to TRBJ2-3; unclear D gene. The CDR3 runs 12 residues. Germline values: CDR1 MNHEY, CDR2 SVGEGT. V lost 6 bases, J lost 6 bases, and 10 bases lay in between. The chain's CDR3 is CASSPLWDTQYF. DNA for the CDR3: TGTGCCAGCAGCCCCCTATGGGATACGCAGTATTTT.

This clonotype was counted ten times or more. The CDR3 region is CASSEWTSGSYEQYF. The CDR3 coding sequence is TGTGCCAGCAGTGAATGGACTAGCGGCTCCTACGAGCAGTACTTC. This sequence joins TRBV2 and TRBJ2-7, with 10 bases that match TRBD2. The V segment lost 2 bases and the J segment 0 bases; nucleotides outside the gene matches: 1. The germline gives CDR1 SNHLY, CDR2 FYNNEI. There are 15 residues in the CDR3.